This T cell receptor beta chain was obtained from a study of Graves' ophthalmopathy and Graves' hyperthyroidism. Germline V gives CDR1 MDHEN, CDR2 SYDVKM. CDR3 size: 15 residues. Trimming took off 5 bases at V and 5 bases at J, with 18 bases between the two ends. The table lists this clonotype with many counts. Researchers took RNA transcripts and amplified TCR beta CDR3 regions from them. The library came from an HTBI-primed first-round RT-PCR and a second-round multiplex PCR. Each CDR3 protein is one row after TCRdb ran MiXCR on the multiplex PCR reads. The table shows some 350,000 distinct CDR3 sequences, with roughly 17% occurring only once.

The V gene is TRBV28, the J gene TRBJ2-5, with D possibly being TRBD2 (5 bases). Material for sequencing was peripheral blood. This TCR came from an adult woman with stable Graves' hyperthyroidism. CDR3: CASSRTSGGLETQYF. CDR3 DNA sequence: TGTGCCAGCAGTCGGACCTCCGGAGGTCTGGAGACCCAGTACTTC.